Given below is one TCR beta chain in context. V was pared by 2 bases and J by 7 bases, with 9 bases between. The germline gives CDR1 SNHLY, CDR2 FYNNEI. This CDR3 region has 12 residues. This record comes from a study of blood T cell repertoires in COVID-19. Study summary: Specimens from acute and convalescent COVID-19 originated in the United States, Italy and Spain. In each case, the material was cDNA or gDNA derived from T cells, B-cell-depleted T cells, or PBMCs.

Profiled with immunoSEQ multiplex PCR; TCRdb holds only in-frame clones, not every one. In the table there are approximately 380,000 clones, more than 70% of which are singletons. The TCR sequence derives from a woman younger than 30 who had recovered from COVID-19. The sequencing sample was made of PBMCs or T cells enriched from blood (not recorded which). This chain links TRBV2 with TRBJ2-7, with D unclear. The CDR3 nucleotides are TGTGCCAGCAGTGAATCCCCGCAGGAGCAGTACTTC. This translates into CASSESPQEQYF.